This TCR beta chain was recovered during a study of T cell responses to AZD1222 COVID-19 vaccine. V was clipped by 6 bases and J by 4 bases, with 13 bases between them. From germline, CDR1 is MNHEY and CDR2 SVGAGI. The CDR3 totals 14 residues. TCRdb keeps only in-frame clones here, not all; method: immunoSEQ multiplex PCR. The table shows about 160,000 clones, with 70% to 90% occurring only once. Sequenced here: peripheral blood, sampled 28 days after the second AZD1222 dose. The TCR was taken from an adult who received the AZD1222 COVID-19 vaccine. This chain joins TRBV6-5 and TRBJ1-5, with D maybe TRBD1 (6 bases). The CDR3 here is CASSPQGINQPQHF. CDR3 nucleotides: TGTGCCAGCAGCCCCCAGGGGATTAATCAGCCCCAGCATTTT.